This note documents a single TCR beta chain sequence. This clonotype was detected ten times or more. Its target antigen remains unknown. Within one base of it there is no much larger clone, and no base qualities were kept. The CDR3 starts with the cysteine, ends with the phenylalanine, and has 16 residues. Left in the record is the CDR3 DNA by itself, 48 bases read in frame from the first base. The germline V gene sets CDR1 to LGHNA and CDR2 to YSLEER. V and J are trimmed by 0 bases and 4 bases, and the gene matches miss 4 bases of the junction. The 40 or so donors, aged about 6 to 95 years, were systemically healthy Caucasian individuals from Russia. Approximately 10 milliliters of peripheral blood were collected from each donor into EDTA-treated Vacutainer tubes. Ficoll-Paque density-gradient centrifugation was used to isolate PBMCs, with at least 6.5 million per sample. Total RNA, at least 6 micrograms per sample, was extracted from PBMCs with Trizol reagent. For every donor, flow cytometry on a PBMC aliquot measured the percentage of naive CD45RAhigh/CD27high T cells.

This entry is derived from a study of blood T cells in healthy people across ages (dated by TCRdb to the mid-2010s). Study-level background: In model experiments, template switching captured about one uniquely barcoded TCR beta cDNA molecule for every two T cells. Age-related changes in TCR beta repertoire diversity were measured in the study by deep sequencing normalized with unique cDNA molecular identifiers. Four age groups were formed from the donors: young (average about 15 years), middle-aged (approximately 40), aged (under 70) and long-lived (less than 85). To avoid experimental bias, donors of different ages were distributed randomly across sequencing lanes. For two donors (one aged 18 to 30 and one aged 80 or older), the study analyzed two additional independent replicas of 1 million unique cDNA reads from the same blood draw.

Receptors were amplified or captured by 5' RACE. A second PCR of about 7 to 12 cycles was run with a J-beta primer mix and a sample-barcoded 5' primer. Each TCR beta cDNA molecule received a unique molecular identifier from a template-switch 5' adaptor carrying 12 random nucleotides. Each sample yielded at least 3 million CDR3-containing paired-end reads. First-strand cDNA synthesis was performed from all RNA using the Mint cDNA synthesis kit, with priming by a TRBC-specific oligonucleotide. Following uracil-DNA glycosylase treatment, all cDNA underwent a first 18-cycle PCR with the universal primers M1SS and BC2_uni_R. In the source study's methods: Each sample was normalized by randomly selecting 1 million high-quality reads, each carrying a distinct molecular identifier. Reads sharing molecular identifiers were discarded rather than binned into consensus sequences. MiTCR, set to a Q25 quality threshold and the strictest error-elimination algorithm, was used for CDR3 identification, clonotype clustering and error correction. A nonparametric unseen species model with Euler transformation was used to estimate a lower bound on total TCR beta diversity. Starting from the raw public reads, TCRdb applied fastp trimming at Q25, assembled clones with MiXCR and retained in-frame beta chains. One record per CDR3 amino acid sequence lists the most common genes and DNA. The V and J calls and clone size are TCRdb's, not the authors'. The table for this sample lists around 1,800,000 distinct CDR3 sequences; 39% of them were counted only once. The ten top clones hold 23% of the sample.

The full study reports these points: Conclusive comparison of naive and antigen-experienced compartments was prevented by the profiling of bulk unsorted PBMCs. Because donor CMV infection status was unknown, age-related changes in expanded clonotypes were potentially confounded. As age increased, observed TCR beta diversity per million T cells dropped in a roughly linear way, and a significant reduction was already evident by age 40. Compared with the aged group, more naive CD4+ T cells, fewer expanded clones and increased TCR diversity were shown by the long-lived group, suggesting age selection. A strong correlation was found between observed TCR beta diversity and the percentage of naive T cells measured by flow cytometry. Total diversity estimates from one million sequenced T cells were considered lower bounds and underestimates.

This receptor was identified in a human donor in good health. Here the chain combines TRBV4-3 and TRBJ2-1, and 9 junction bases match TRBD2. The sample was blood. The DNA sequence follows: TGCGCCAGCAGCCAAGAGTTGCGGGGGGGTTACAATGAGCAGTTCTTC. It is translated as CASSQELRGGYNEQFF.